This TCR beta chain was recovered during a study of blood T cell repertoires in COVID-19. Study context: COVID-19 samples, acute and convalescent, were from the United States, Italy and Spain.

Living in about two dozen US areas, the participants were between about 18 and 100 years of age. This table comes from immunoSEQ multiplex PCR, and its TCRdb copy is limited to in-frame clones, with some not included. Seen here are under 250,000 clones, around nine tenths observed once, and the top ten hold over 2.5%. The CDR3 contains 19 residues. V was clipped by 1 base and J by 6 bases; unmatched bases: 17. The germline V gene has CDR1 LGHDT and CDR2 YNNKEL (reference sequence). This sequence joins TRBV3-1 (or the pseudogene TRBV3-2) and TRBJ2-5; 10 nucleotides line up with TRBD1. The receptor comes from a woman aged 40 to 49 who had been exposed to COVID-19. Sequenced material: PBMCs or T cells enriched from blood (not recorded which). The CDR3 sequence: CASSQGPIEFRDRGQTQYF. The CDR3 DNA follows: TGTGCCAGCAGCCAAGGCCCCATTGAATTCCGGGACAGGGGACAGACCCAGTACTTC.